Sequencing of this TCR beta chain was carried out in a study of shared clonotypes between healthy human individuals. The naive CD8 population came from CD45RO-negative cells selected for CCR7, without terminally differentiated effector memory CD45RA+ cells. This CDR3 is built from 16 residues. V trimming: 4 bases; J trimming: 2 bases; junction bases outside the gene matches: 6. Germline V gene lookup returns CDR1 MNHEY and CDR2 SVGAGI. Note on this clone: Its antigen is still unknown.

For each subset, genomic DNA was distributed in equal portions over several immunoSEQ plates. Sequencing used immunoSEQ multiplex PCR; TCRdb keeps in-frame clones, though not all of them. The repertoire consists of about 870,000 clones, with almost 95% occurring once and the leading ten covering 24%. Study outcomes and limitations: Large depth notwithstanding, sorted-subset sequencing proved incomplete by rarefaction.

The gene calls are TRBV6-5 and TRBJ2-3; TRBD2 agrees at 10 bases. This receptor was obtained from a man aged 30 to 39 in good health. The specimen was naive CD8+ T cells sorted from blood. The CDR3 region is CASSSEGLAFTDTQYF. Here the CDR3 DNA reads TGTGCCAGCAGTTCTGAGGGACTAGCGTTCACAGATACGCAGTATTTT.